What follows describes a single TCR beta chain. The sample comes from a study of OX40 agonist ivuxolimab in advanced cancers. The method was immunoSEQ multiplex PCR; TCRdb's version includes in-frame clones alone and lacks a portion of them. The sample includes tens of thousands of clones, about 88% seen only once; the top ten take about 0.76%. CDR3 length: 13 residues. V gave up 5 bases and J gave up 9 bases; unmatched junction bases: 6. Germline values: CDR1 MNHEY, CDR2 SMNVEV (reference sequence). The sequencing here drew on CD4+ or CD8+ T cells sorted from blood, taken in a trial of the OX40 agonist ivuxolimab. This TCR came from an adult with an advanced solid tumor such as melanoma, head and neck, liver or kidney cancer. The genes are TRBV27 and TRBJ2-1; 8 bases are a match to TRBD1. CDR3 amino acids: CASSIRTGSEQFF. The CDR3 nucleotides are TGTGCCAGCAGTATAAGGACAGGGAGTGAGCAGTTCTTC.